This T cell receptor (beta chain) was sequenced in a study of blood T cell repertoires in COVID-19. This CDR3 has 13 amino acids. The germline gives CDR1 DFQATT, CDR2 SNEGSKA (reference sequence). V lost 3 bases to trimming and J lost 3 bases, with 11 bases between them. Data came from immunoSEQ multiplex PCR; TCRdb stores just in-frame clones and leaves some out. The sample has 250,000 to 350,000 clones; about 82% are singletons. The sequence was collected from a woman aged 45 to 65 with acute or convalescent COVID-19. The chain joins TRBV20-1 to TRBJ1-2, with D possibly TRBD1 on 5 matching bases. Sequenced: peripheral blood. CDR3 protein: CSASSGADYGYTF. DNA of the CDR3: TGCAGTGCTAGTAGCGGGGCAGACTATGGCTACACCTTC.